The clone carrying this TCR beta chain was counted between two and nine times. Antigen unknown. PCR used 60 Vbeta primers and 13 Jbeta primers. The table came from immunoSEQ multiplex PCR; TCRdb's copy has only in-frame clones and leaves some out. The sample has about 130,000 clones, about 10% seen once; the top ten hold approximately 7.5%. CDR1 and CDR2 (germline): SGHDT, YYEEEE. Trimming cost V 5 bases and J 0 bases; bases outside gene matches: 8. The CDR3 loop spans 18 amino acids. This record comes from a study of cytomegalovirus exposure and HLA in healthy donors. General study points: In a later analysis, donors in an Asian-associated ancestry cluster reportedly had fewer N-insertions in productive TCRs than the cohort mean. Segments of the TCR beta V type were, in most cases, productive about 87% or about 30% of the time in an earlier analysis.

The receptor was isolated from a woman aged 35 to 49 in good health and CMV-seropositive. The material sequenced was PBMCs. V is TRBV5-6 and J is TRBJ2-3, with 14 bases fitting TRBD2. The CDR3 protein is CASRPPGLAGESTDTQYF. CDR3 bases: TGTGCCAGCAGGCCACCGGGACTAGCGGGGGAAAGCACAGATACGCAGTATTTT. Complete variable domain (other parts from reference TRBV5-6 and TRBJ2-3): DAGVTQSPTHLIKTRGQQVTLRCSPKSGHDTVSWYQQALGQGPQFIFQYYEEEERQRGNFPDRFSGHQFPNYSSELNVNALLLGDSALYLCASRPPGLAGESTDTQYFGPGTRLTVL.